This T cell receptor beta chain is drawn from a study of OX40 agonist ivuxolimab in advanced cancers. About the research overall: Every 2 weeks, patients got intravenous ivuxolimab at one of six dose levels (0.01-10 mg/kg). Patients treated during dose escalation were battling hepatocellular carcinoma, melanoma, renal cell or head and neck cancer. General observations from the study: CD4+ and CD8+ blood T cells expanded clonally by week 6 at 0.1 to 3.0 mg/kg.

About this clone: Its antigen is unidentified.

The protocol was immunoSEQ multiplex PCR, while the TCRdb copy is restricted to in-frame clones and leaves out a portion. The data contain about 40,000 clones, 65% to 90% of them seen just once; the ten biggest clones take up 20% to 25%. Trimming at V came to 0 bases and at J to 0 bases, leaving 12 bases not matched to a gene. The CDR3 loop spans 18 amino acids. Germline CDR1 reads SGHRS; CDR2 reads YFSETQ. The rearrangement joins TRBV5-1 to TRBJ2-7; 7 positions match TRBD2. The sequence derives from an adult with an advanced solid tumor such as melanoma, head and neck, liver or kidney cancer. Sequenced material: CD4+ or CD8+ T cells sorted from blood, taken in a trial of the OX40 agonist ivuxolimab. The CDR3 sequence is CASSLVGGVAGNSYEQYF. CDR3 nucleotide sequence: TGCGCCAGCAGCTTGGTGGGCGGAGTAGCGGGTAACTCCTACGAGCAGTACTTC.